A single T cell receptor beta chain is shown here with its context. Antigen unknown. At one end the junction does not follow the germline gene, possibly because of a read error. Additional autoimmune diseases, uncontrolled infections, pregnancy or lactation disqualified patients. This sample was taken from a study of Graves' ophthalmopathy and Graves' hyperthyroidism. Germline V gene lookup returns CDR1 MNHEY and CDR2 SVGEGT. The CDR3 spans 16 residues. Amplification of TCR beta CDR3 regions used RNA transcripts. Second-round multiplex PCR followed a first-round RT-PCR using HTBI primers. TCRdb fed the multiplex PCR reads into MiXCR, producing one record per CDR3 protein. The table includes roughly 600,000 distinct CDR3 sequences, approximately 37% detected once. Findings and caveats of the study: With a specificity of around 72% and a sensitivity of 70% to 71%, the model predicted ophthalmopathy progression.

Sequenced sample: peripheral blood or thyroid tissue (not recorded which). The chain has TRBV6-2 or TRBV6-3 and TRBJ1-5, with 7 bases lining up with TRBD1. The clonotype comes from an adult man with Graves' hyperthyroidism. The CDR3 sequence is CASSRTKMGQNQPRHF. For the CDR3, the DNA is TGTGCCAGCAGCCGTACAAAAATGGGACAGAATCAGCCCCGGCATTTT.